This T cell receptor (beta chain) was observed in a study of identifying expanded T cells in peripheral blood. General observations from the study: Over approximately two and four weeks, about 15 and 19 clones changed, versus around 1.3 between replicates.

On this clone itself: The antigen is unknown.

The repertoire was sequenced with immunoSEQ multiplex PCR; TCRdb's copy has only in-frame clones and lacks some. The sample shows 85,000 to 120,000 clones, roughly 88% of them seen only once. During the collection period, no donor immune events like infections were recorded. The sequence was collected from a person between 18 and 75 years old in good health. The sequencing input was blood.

The CDR3 DNA follows: TGTGCCAGCAGCTTCATCCCCTACAATGAGCAGTTCTTC. Amino acid sequence: CASSFIPYNEQFF. This chain uses TRBV7-2 with TRBJ2-1; D ambiguous. The germline gives CDR1 SGHTA, CDR2 FQGNSA. The CDR3 extends over 13 amino acids. Trimming shortened V by 3 bases and J by 2 bases, and 5 bases separated the two germline ends. The full variable domain, rest sourced from reference TRBV7-2 and TRBJ2-1, is GAGVSQSPSNKVTEKGKDVELRCDPISGHTALYWYRQSLGQGLEFLIYFQGNSAPDKSGLPSDRFSAERTGGSVSTLTIQRTQQEDSAVYLCASSFIPYNEQFFGPGTRLTVL.